This TCR beta chain stems from a study of tumor-infiltrating lymphocytes in primary liver carcinoma. In the study overall: Patients included men and women of 30 to 69 years.

The investigators made TCR beta cDNA from roughly 0.45 ug total RNA, using a constant-region primer. The TCR beta library was amplified through three nested multiplex PCR rounds in a modified ARM-PCR procedure. Primers for the first two PCR rounds were TRBV1-TRBV30 forward primers and a C-beta reverse primer (about 9 cycles per round). TCRdb reanalysed the multiplex PCR reads using MiXCR and keeps one entry per CDR3 protein. The sample shows approximately 300,000 distinct CDR3 sequences, 65% of them seen only once. Trimming shortened V by 5 bases and J by 4 bases, and 10 bases separated the two germline ends. CDR3 length: 13 amino acids. Germline V gene data show CDR1 as KGHSH and CDR2 as LQKENI. Germline DNA was also extracted, while the blood RNA originated from unsorted whole blood.

The specimen was peripheral blood. The rearrangement links TRBV18 to TRBJ2-3; no firm D call. The source of this sequence is a man aged 35-49 years with primary liver carcinoma and hepatitis B virus infection. The CDR3 DNA reads as TGTGCCAGCTCAATAGGGAACCCAGATACGCAGTATTTT. Translated: CASSIGNPDTQYF.